Listed here are 28 T cell receptor beta chains from one sample, sequenced in a study of cytomegalovirus exposure and HLA in healthy donors. PCR used 60 Vbeta primers and 13 Jbeta primers. Measured with immunoSEQ multiplex PCR; TCRdb has only the in-frame clones, and not every one. The profile shows 110,000 or so clones, under 85% of them singletons. Sequenced material: PBMCs. The receptor set was obtained from a man between 35 and 55 years old in good health and CMV-seronegative.

CDR3 residues: CASSLRGQGSYEQYF. In DNA form, the CDR3 reads TGTGCCAGCAGCCTTAGAGGACAGGGCTCCTACGAGCAGTACTTC. The chain employs TRBV9 and TRBJ2-7, with 8 bases that match TRBD1. Germline V gene sequence: CDR1 SGDLS, CDR2 YYNGEE. The CDR3 has 15 amino acids. Trimming took 4 bases from V and 0 from J; bases not matched to a gene: 6.

This clone showed up just once. V usage is TRBV14 and J usage is TRBJ1-6; D gene uncertain. The CDR3 is 16 residues long. Germline V gene lookup returns CDR1 SGHDN and CDR2 FVKESK. V was pared by 0 bases and J by 7 bases, with 13 bases between. This chain's CDR3 is CASSQDQVQLNSPLHF. CDR3 bases: TGTGCCAGCAGCCAAGATCAGGTGCAGCTAAATTCACCCCTCCACTTT.

In this sample, this clone turned up once. This chain links TRBV6-5 with TRBJ2-3; D is unresolved. Trimming took off 4 bases at V and 0 bases at J, with 5 bases between the two ends. The CDR3 totals 13 residues. Germline CDR1 and CDR2: MNHEY and SVGAGI. This CDR3 reads CASSSQSTDTQYF. The CDR3 coding sequence is TGTGCCAGCAGTTCCCAGAGCACAGATACGCAGTATTTT.

This chain joins TRBV18 and TRBJ2-1, with D perhaps TRBD1 (5 bases). The CDR3 has 14 amino acids. Trimming pared 2 bases from V and 2 bases from J, leaving 7 bases between. Germline V gene sequence: CDR1 KGHSH, CDR2 LQKENI. The CDR3 region has the DNA TGTGCCAGCTCACCAAAGGGGCCCTACAATGAGCAGTTCTTC. Amino acids: CASSPKGPYNEQFF.

V is TRBV18 and J is TRBJ1-4; possibly TRBD1 for D (6 bases). V lost 2 bases and J lost 5, with 9 bases in between. The germline V gene encodes CDR1 KGHSH and CDR2 LQKENI. CDR3 length: 14 amino acids. CDR3 bases: TGTGCCAGCTCACCATACGGACAGAATGAAAAACTGTTTTTT. Encoded protein: CASSPYGQNEKLFF.

The chain combines TRBV7-2 with TRBJ2-7, with D tentatively TRBD2 (5 bases). CDR1 and CDR2 (germline): SGHTA, FQGNSA. The CDR3 totals 13 residues. V shed 4 bases and J shed 6 bases, with 13 bases lying between them. In DNA, the CDR3 is TGTGCCAGCAGCTCAGGACTTCCAGGCGAGCAGTACTTC. This translates into CASSSGLPGEQYF.

V and J are TRBV5-3 and TRBJ2-7, with TRBD2 identical over 15 bases. TRBV5-3 is an ORF, with its function uncertain. V lost 6 bases, J lost 0 bases, and 16 bases stayed unmatched. This CDR3 region has 20 residues. CDR3 in amino acids: CARTTISGTSGGSSSYEQYF. CDR3 nucleotides: TGTGCCAGAACCACCATCTCCGGGACTAGCGGGGGGTCGAGCTCCTACGAGCAGTACTTC.

The V gene is TRBV19, the J gene TRBJ2-7, with TRBD1 matching over 9 bases. CDR1 and CDR2 (germline): LNHDA, SQIVND (reference sequence). The CDR3 consists of 14 residues. Trimming removed 4 bases from V and 5 bases from J; junction bases left unmatched: 6. The CDR3 coding sequence is TGTGCCAGTAGTAAGGACAGGGGAGTCGACGAGCAGTACTTC. It specifies CASSKDRGVDEQYF.

The chain combines TRBV4-2 with TRBJ1-3; weak D call: TRBD1 (5 bases). The CDR3 is 15 residues long. Per the germline V gene, CDR1 is LGHNA and CDR2 is YNFKEQ. V was pared by 8 bases and J by 0 bases, with 14 bases between. The CDR3 region has the DNA TGTGCCAGCTCGGAACAGGTCTTCTCTGGAAACACCATATATTTT. It yields the protein CASSEQVFSGNTIYF.

The genes are TRBV4-2 and TRBJ2-4; 12 bases align to TRBD2. V was pared by 1 base and J by 3 bases, with 4 bases of the junction left unmatched. Germline-derived CDR1 and CDR2 are LGHNA and YNFKEQ. The CDR3 consists of 17 residues. The CDR3, as DNA: TGTGCCAGCAGCCAAGGGACTAGCGGGGACTACAAAAACATTCAGTACTTC. This encodes CASSQGTSGDYKNIQYF.

This clone was found a few times. This chain connects TRBV5-1 to TRBJ1-2; D remains ambiguous. Germline loops: CDR1 SGHRS, CDR2 YFSETQ. The CDR3 extends over 14 amino acids. Deletions cut 4 bases from V and 1 base from J, with 11 bases between. CDR3 in amino acids: CASSPQRFNYGYTF. For the CDR3, the DNA is TGCGCCAGCAGCCCCCAGAGGTTTAACTATGGCTACACCTTC.

V usage is TRBV15 and J usage is TRBJ1-1; unclear D gene. This CDR3 region has 13 residues. Germline V lookup: CDR1 LNHNV, CDR2 YYDKDF (reference sequence). V lost 1 base to trimming and J lost 5 bases, with 8 bases between them. CDR3 in amino acids: CATSRVSGTEAFF. Here the CDR3 DNA reads TGTGCCACCAGCAGAGTTTCGGGGACTGAAGCTTTCTTT. Full variable domain (missing parts from reference TRBV15 and TRBJ1-1): DAMVIQNPRYQVTQFGKPVTLSCSQTLNHNVMYWYQQKSSQAPKLLFHYYDKDFNNEADTPDNFQSRRPNTSFCFLDIRSPGLGDTAMYLCATSRVSGTEAFFGQGTRLTVV.

The chain is built from TRBV5-6 and TRBJ1-5, with TRBD1 identical over 7 bases. This CDR3 spans 14 amino acids. CDR1 SGHDT and CDR2 YYEEEE come from the germline V gene. V shed 3 bases and J 7 bases; nucleotides not matched to a gene: 7. The CDR3 here is CASSSGDRTQPQHF. CDR3 sequence (DNA): TGTGCCAGCAGCTCCGGGGACAGAACCCAGCCCCAGCATTTT. The whole variable domain, remainder taken from reference TRBV5-6 and TRBJ1-5, is DAGVTQSPTHLIKTRGQQVTLRCSPKSGHDTVSWYQQALGQGPQFIFQYYEEEERQRGNFPDRFSGHQFPNYSSELNVNALLLGDSALYLCASSSGDRTQPQHFGDGTRLSIL.

In its sample, this clone was seen a few times. V and J are TRBV16 and TRBJ1-1; tentative D call: TRBD1 (6 bases). V dropped 5 bases and J dropped 1 base, with 14 bases sitting between them. Germline V gene lookup returns CDR1 KGHSY and CDR2 FQNENV. The CDR3 spans 15 residues. The DNA of the CDR3 is TGTGCCAGCAGCTCCCAGGCAGGGGCGAACACTGAAGCTTTCTTT. Translated, it gives CASSSQAGANTEAFF.

The chain couples TRBV9 to TRBJ1-4; 10 bases map to TRBD1. CDR3 length: 15 amino acids. V lost 0 bases and J lost 8; bases outside the gene matches: 4. Germline CDR1 SGDLS, CDR2 YYNGEE. In DNA, the CDR3 is TGTGCCAGCAGCGTAGAACCGGGACAGGGGGAAAAACTGTTTTTT. This codes for CASSVEPGQGEKLFF.

The V gene is TRBV6-5, the J gene TRBJ1-2, with 8 bases matching TRBD1. The junction had 6 bases not matched to a gene; V was cut back by 8 bases and J by 7 bases. This CDR3 has 12 amino acids. Germline V lookup: CDR1 MNHEY, CDR2 SVGAGI. The chain's CDR3 is CASGQGAFGYTF. The CDR3 region has the DNA TGTGCCAGCGGGCAGGGGGCATTTGGCTACACCTTC.

The chain links TRBV6-1 to TRBJ2-5, with a weak D call TRBD2 (5 bases). Germline V gene lookup returns CDR1 MNHNS and CDR2 SASEGT. The CDR3 length is 18 residues. V lost 2 bases and J 2 bases, leaving 21 bases between the germline ends. CDR3 DNA sequence: TGTGCCAGCAGTGAAAATACAAGGGTACGGACTCCTCAAGAGACCCAGTACTTC. The encoded protein is CASSENTRVRTPQETQYF.

V and J are TRBV19 and TRBJ1-5; 7 bases are shared with TRBD1. J gave up 4 bases and V 2 bases, and 5 bases lay outside the gene matches. There are 15 residues in the CDR3. Germline V gene lookup returns CDR1 LNHDA and CDR2 SQIVND (reference sequence). This CDR3 is CASSISTGRNQPQHF. The CDR3 DNA is TGTGCCAGTAGTATATCGACAGGGCGAAATCAGCCCCAGCATTTT.

The V and J genes are TRBV7-2 and TRBJ2-7; a possible D gene is TRBD2 (6 bases). V lost 3 bases and J 3 bases, leaving 9 bases between the germline ends. CDR3 length: 13 amino acids. Germline assignment: CDR1 SGHTA and CDR2 FQGNSA. CDR3 in amino acids: CASSLAGLYEQYF. The CDR3 DNA sequence: TGTGCCAGCAGCTTGGCGGGGCTCTACGAGCAGTACTTC. The full variable domain, completed using reference TRBV7-2 and TRBJ2-7, is GAGVSQSPSNKVTEKGKDVELRCDPISGHTALYWYRQSLGQGLEFLIYFQGNSAPDKSGLPSDRFSAERTGGSVSTLTIQRTQQEDSAVYLCASSLAGLYEQYFGPGTRLTVT.

V is TRBV7-3 and J is TRBJ2-2; the D is unclear. Per germline, CDR1 SGHTA and CDR2 FQGTGA. The V and J ends lost 3 bases and 2 bases respectively, with 7 bases between them. CDR3 length: 14 amino acids. CDR3 sequence reads: CASSFGDNTGELFF. The CDR3, as DNA: TGTGCCAGCAGCTTCGGAGACAACACCGGGGAGCTGTTTTTT.

The genes are TRBV5-4 and TRBJ2-5; TRBD1 agrees at 9 bases. The better agreement between TRBJ2-7 and the DNA end casts doubt on the J call. The CDR3 sequence is 14 residues long. Germline V gives CDR1 SGHNT, CDR2 YYREEE (reference sequence). CDR3 residues: CASSFGTGPYEQYF. The CDR3 nucleotides read TGTGCCAGCAGCTTCGGGACAGGGCCCTACGAGCAGTACTTC.

J is TRBJ2-2 and V is TRBV5-1; the match to TRBD2 covers 10 bases. Germline values: CDR1 SGHRS, CDR2 YFSETQ. V trimming: 2 bases; J trimming: 6 bases; junction bases outside the gene matches: 22. This CDR3 is 21 amino acids long. CDR3 sequence reads: CASSFSPGQRGGRLSSGELFF. In nucleotides, the CDR3 is TGCGCCAGCAGCTTCTCCCCCGGCCAGCGGGGGGGCCGGTTAAGCTCCGGGGAGCTGTTTTTT.

The chain recombines TRBV9 with TRBJ2-3; D is perhaps TRBD1 (5 bases). There are 14 residues in the CDR3. Germline V gene sequence: CDR1 SGDLS, CDR2 YYNGEE. V was pared by 4 bases and J by 4 bases, with 13 bases between. In DNA, the CDR3 is TGTGCCAGCAGCACCAGGGTTGGGGCAGATACGCAGTATTTT. It codes for CASSTRVGADTQYF.

The V gene is TRBV19, the J gene TRBJ1-1, with D perhaps TRBD1 (5 bases). CDR3 size: 16 residues. Trimming left V 0 bases short and J 3 bases short, with 14 bases between. Germline CDR1 and CDR2: LNHDA and SQIVND (reference sequence). CDR3 nucleotides: TGTGCCAGTAGTATAGATGCCGGGGGGACCCACACTGAAGCTTTCTTT. It yields the protein CASSIDAGGTHTEAFF.

J is TRBJ1-1 and V is TRBV5-6; tentative D call: TRBD1 (5 bases). The CDR3 consists of 12 residues. V was shortened by 6 bases and J by 1 base, with 7 bases between the two germline ends. Looked up from germline, CDR1 is SGHDT and CDR2 is YYEEEE. The CDR3 loop reads CASMTANTEAFF. The CDR3 nucleotides read TGTGCCAGCATGACAGCGAACACTGAAGCTTTCTTT.

The sample holds a few counts of this clone. The sample has other DNA sequences that encode this CDR3 too. The V and J genes are TRBV27 and TRBJ2-2, with 8 bases identical to TRBD1. This CDR3 has 15 residues. The germline gives CDR1 MNHEY, CDR2 SMNVEV (reference sequence). After removal of 4 bases from V and 4 bases from J, the junction contained 5 bases not matched to a gene. CDR3 bases: TGTGCCAGCAGTTCCGGGACAGGAGCCACCGGGGAGCTGTTTTTT. This encodes CASSSGTGATGELFF.

This chain joins TRBV11-2 and TRBJ2-2; 10 bases fit TRBD1. The CDR3 runs to 18 residues. Trimming at V came to 2 bases and at J to 2 bases, leaving 8 bases not matched to a gene. Germline-derived CDR1 and CDR2 are SGHAT and FQNNGV. CDR3 DNA: TGTGCCAGCAGCTTATGGGGAGACAGGGGGCTAAACACCGGGGAGCTGTTTTTT. Amino acids: CASSLWGDRGLNTGELFF.

CDR3 amino acids: CSGGQDINGETQYF. The DNA for the CDR3 is TGCAGCGGCGGACAGGACATTAATGGGGAGACCCAGTACTTC. The gene calls are TRBV29-1 and TRBJ2-5, with 7 bases matching TRBD1. V trimming: 7 bases; J trimming: 5 bases; junction bases outside the gene matches: 13. CDR3 size: 14 residues. In germline, CDR1 is SQVTM, CDR2 ANQGSEA.